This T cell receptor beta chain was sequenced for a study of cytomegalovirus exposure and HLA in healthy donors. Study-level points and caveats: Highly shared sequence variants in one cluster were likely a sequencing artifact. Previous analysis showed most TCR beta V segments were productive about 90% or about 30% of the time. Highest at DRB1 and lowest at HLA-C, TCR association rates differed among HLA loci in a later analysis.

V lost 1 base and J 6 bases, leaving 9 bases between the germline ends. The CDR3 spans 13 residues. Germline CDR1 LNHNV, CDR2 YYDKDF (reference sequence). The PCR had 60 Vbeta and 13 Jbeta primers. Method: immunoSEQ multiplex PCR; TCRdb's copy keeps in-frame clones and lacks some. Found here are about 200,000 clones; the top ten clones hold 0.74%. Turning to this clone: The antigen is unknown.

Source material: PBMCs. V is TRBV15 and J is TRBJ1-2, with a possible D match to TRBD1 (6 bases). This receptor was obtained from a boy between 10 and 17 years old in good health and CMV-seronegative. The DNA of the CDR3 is TGTGCCACCAGCAGAGGGTCAGGGGATGGCTACACCTTC. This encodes CATSRGSGDGYTF.